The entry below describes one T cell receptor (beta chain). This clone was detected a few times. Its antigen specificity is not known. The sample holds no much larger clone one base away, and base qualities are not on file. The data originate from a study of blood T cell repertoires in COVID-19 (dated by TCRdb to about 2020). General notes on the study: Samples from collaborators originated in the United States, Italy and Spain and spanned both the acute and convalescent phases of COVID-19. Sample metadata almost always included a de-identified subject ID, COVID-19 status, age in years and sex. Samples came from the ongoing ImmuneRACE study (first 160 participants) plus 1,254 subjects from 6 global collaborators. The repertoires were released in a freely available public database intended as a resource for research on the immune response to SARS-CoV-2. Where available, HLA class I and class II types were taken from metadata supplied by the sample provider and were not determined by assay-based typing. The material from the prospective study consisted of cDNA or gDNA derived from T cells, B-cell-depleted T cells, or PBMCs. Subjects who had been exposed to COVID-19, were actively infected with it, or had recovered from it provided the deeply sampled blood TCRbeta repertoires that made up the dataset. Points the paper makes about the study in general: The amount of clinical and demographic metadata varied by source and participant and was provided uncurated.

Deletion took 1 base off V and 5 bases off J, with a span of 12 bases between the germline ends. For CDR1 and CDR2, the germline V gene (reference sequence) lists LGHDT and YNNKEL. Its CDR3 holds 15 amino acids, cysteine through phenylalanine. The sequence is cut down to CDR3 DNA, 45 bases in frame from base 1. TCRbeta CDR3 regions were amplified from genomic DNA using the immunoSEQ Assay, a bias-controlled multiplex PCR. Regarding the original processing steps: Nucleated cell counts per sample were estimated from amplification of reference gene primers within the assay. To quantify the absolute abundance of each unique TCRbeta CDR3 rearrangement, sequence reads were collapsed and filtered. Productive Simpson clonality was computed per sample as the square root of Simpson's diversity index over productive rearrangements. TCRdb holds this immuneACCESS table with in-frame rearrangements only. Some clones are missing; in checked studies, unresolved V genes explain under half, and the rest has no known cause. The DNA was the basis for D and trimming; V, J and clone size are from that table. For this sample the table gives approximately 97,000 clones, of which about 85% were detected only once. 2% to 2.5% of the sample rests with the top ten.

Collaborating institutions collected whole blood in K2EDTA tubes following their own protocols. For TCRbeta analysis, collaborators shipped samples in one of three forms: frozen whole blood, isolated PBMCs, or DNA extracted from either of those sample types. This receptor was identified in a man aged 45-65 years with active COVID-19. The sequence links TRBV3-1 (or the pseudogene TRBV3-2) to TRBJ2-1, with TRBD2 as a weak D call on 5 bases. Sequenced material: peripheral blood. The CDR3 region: CASSQVRGWHNEQFF. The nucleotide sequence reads TGTGCCAGCAGCCAAGTTCGCGGGTGGCACAATGAGCAGTTCTTC.